Listed below are T cell receptor beta chains from one sample, sequenced in a study of glioma-infiltrating T cells after dendritic cell vaccination. Sequencing was performed with immunoSEQ multiplex PCR; in TCRdb, only in-frame clones are kept and a portion is missing. Of fewer than 75,000 clones in the sample, around 81% are singletons; the top ten hold under 8%. The input for sequencing was blood, taken before dendritic cell vaccination. The source is a human donor with glioblastoma. The CDR3 runs from the conserved cysteine through the conserved F or W. The D gene is left open where the match is weak. A row's size may be missing; if present it is once, few, many or a size class.

v_call,d_call,clone_size,j_call,cdr3_nt,cdr3_aa
TRBV7-8,-,-,TRBJ2-5,TGTGCCAGCAGCCCTCCCCAAGAGACCCAGTACTTC,CASSPPQETQYF
TRBV5-1,TRBD1,-,TRBJ2-5,TGCGCCAGCAGCTTGGGGGACAGGGTCCAAGAGACCCAGTACTTC,CASSLGDRVQETQYF
TRBV6-5,TRBD1,once,TRBJ1-5,TGTGCCAGCAGCCAAGGACAGGGGGCGATCCAGCCCCAGCATTTT,CASSQGQGAIQPQHF
TRBV5-8,TRBD1,-,TRBJ1-5,TGTGCCAGCAGCCATACGGACAGGGACAATCAGCCCCAGCATTTT,CASSHTDRDNQPQHF
TRBV7-8,-,few,TRBJ2-7,TGTGCCAGCAGCATCAAGCGCGATCCCGAGTACTTC,CASSIKRDPEYF
TRBV16,TRBD1,-,TRBJ1-5,TGTGCCAGCAGCCAATTTATCGGGACAGATAACCAGCCCCAGCATTTT,CASSQFIGTDNQPQHF
TRBV2,-,-,TRBJ1-2,TGTGCCAGCACTTCGCAGGGGATGGGCTATGGCTACACCTTC,CASTSQGMGYGYTF
TRBV6-1,-,-,TRBJ2-3,TGTGCCAGCAGTTTCCGGGACTCAGATACGCAGTATTTT,CASSFRDSDTQYF
TRBV19,TRBD2,-,TRBJ2-7,TGTGCCAGTAGTATAAGGGAGGGCTACTCCTACGAGCAGTACTTC,CASSIREGYSYEQYF
TRBV2,-,once,TRBJ1-2,TGTGCCAGCAGCGCCGGGACTCTTGGTGGCTACACCTTC,CASSAGTLGGYTF
TRBV6-6,-,-,TRBJ1-5,TGTGCCAGCAGTTACTCGAGGACAGATAATCAGCCCCAGCATTTT,CASSYSRTDNQPQHF
TRBV6-6,-,once,TRBJ2-3,TGTGCCAGCAGACGGGGGACTCCAGATACGCAGTATTTT,CASRRGTPDTQYF
TRBV18,-,-,TRBJ2-7,TGTGCCAGCTCACCTACGGGACTTTCCGACTACGAGCAGTACTTC,CASSPTGLSDYEQYF
TRBV9,TRBD2,-,TRBJ2-6,TGTGCCAGCAGCGGGAACCTTGGGACTAGCGGGTCTGGGGCCAACGTCCTGACTTTC,CASSGNLGTSGSGANVLTF
TRBV7-7,-,-,TRBJ2-5,TGTGCCAGCAGCTCCTCCGGGACAACCAAAGAGACCCAGTACTTC,CASSSSGTTKETQYF
TRBV30,-,-,TRBJ2-7,TGTGCCTGGAAGGGAGGCCAGGGAGCGCGGCAGTACTTC,CAWKGGQGARQYF
TRBV29-1,TRBD1,-,TRBJ2-5,TGCAGCGTGCAAGACAGGGTAGGAGAGACCCAGTACTTC,CSVQDRVGETQYF
TRBV19,-,once,TRBJ1-2,TGTGCCAGTAGTATGGGCAGCCGCTATGGCTACACCTTC,CASSMGSRYGYTF
TRBV29-1,-,-,TRBJ2-5,TGCAGCGTTGATAGAAATGAGGAGACCCAGTACTTC,CSVDRNEETQYF
TRBV2,TRBD1,few,TRBJ1-5,TGTGCCAGCAGTGGGGGGACAGGGGGCGGCGGTCAGCCCCAGCATTTT,CASSGGTGGGGQPQHF
TRBV5-1,-,few,TRBJ2-1,TGCGCCAGCAGCTTCCTCGGAGGTGAGCAGTTCTTC,CASSFLGGEQFF
TRBV6-1,TRBD1,-,TRBJ1-4,TGTGCCAGCAGTGAAAAAACAGGGGCCGCTGAAAAACTGTTTTTT,CASSEKTGAAEKLFF
TRBV10-3,TRBD1,-,TRBJ1-2,TGTGCCATCAATCCGGGACAGGGTATTTCGTCTGGCTACACCTTC,CAINPGQGISSGYTF
TRBV19,-,-,TRBJ1-5,TGTGCCAGTAGTTCGAGGCACGCGAGCAATCAGCCCCAGCATTTT,CASSSRHASNQPQHF
TRBV9,TRBD1,-,TRBJ1-1,TGTGCCAGCAGCGACAGACAGGGGGCGCGGACTGAAGCTTTCTTT,CASSDRQGARTEAFF
TRBV7-3,-,-,TRBJ2-5,TGTGCCAGCAGCTTAAACCCCACCCTGGGGTGGGACACCCAAGAGACCCAGTACTTC,CASSLNPTLGWDTQETQYF
TRBV2,TRBD1,-,TRBJ1-5,TGTGCCAGCAGCGCCGACAGGGTGGATCAGCCCCAGCATTTT,CASSADRVDQPQHF
TRBV7-6,-,once,TRBJ2-5,TGTGCCAGCAGCTCGCGACTGGAAGAGACCCAGTACTTC,CASSSRLEETQYF
TRBV19,TRBD1,-,TRBJ1-6,TGTGCCAGTAGCACCCACCGAACAGGGGCCCATATTAATTCACCCCTCCACTTT,CASSTHRTGAHINSPLHF
TRBV13,TRBD1,once,TRBJ1-2,TGTGCCAGCAGCTTCGACAGGGGAGGATATGGCTACACCTTC,CASSFDRGGYGYTF
TRBV2,-,many,TRBJ2-7,TGTGCCAGCAGGGACCCGGGGGGCAGATACTACGAGCAGTACTTC,CASRDPGGRYYEQYF
TRBV7-2,-,-,TRBJ2-7,TGTGCCAGCAGCTCGGCGACTCAAGCCTACGAGCAGTACTTC,CASSSATQAYEQYF
TRBV10-3,-,-,TRBJ1-1,TGTGCCATCAGTCCAATAGGCGGGAGTGGCACTGAAGCTTTCTTT,CAISPIGGSGTEAFF
TRBV11-2,-,-,TRBJ2-7,TGTGCCAGCGCTCAACCGACAGGAACCTACGAGCAGTACTTC,CASAQPTGTYEQYF
TRBV5-1,-,-,TRBJ1-5,TGCGCCAGCAGCTTGGACCAGGGCAGCAATCAGCCCCAGCATTTT,CASSLDQGSNQPQHF
TRBV4-1,-,-,TRBJ1-1,TGCGCCAGCAGCCACAATCAGAACACTGAAGCTTTCTTT,CASSHNQNTEAFF
TRBV29-1,TRBD2,-,TRBJ2-2,TGCAGCGCGGGACTAGCGGGGGGTAAAACCGGGGAGCTGTTTTTT,CSAGLAGGKTGELFF
TRBV19,-,-,TRBJ1-1,TGTGCCAGTAGTATAGAACGGGACACTGAAGCTTTCTTT,CASSIERDTEAFF
TRBV13,-,few,TRBJ1-4,TGTGCCAGCGCCCGGCGGTCAACTAATGAAAAACTGTTTTTT,CASARRSTNEKLFF
TRBV5-5,-,-,TRBJ1-5,TGTGCCAGCAGCCCTCCTGGACAGAATCAGCCCCAGCATTTT,CASSPPGQNQPQHF
TRBV19,-,-,TRBJ2-1,TGTGCCAGTAGTATCTTTAACAGGGCTGAGCAGTTCTTC,CASSIFNRAEQFF
TRBV7-2,-,-,TRBJ2-7,TGTGCCAGCAGCCTCCACAGGGACGGATCCTACGAGCAGTACTTC,CASSLHRDGSYEQYF
TRBV5-1,-,-,TRBJ1-5,TGCGCCAGCAGCCCGAAACCGACTGAAAATAGCAATCAGCCCCAGCATTTT,CASSPKPTENSNQPQHF
TRBV5-1,-,-,TRBJ2-6,TGCGCCAGCAGCTTATCCCTCTCTGGGGCCAACGTCCTGACTTTC,CASSLSLSGANVLTF
TRBV18,-,-,TRBJ1-4,TGTGCCAGCTCACCTATTGATAGGAGAACGGTTGAAAAACTGTTTTTT,CASSPIDRRTVEKLFF
TRBV4-2,TRBD1,-,TRBJ1-5,TGTGCCAGCAGCCAAGATGGACAGGGAGAATCGCCCCAGCATTTT,CASSQDGQGESPQHF
TRBV5-4,TRBD1,-,TRBJ1-2,TGTGCCAGCAGCTTCGACAGGGGGCTTAATGGCTACACCTTC,CASSFDRGLNGYTF
TRBV4-3,TRBD2,few,TRBJ2-1,TGCGCCAGCAGCCAAGCGGAGAAAGAAGCGGGGGGGCGCAATGAGCAGTTCTTC,CASSQAEKEAGGRNEQFF